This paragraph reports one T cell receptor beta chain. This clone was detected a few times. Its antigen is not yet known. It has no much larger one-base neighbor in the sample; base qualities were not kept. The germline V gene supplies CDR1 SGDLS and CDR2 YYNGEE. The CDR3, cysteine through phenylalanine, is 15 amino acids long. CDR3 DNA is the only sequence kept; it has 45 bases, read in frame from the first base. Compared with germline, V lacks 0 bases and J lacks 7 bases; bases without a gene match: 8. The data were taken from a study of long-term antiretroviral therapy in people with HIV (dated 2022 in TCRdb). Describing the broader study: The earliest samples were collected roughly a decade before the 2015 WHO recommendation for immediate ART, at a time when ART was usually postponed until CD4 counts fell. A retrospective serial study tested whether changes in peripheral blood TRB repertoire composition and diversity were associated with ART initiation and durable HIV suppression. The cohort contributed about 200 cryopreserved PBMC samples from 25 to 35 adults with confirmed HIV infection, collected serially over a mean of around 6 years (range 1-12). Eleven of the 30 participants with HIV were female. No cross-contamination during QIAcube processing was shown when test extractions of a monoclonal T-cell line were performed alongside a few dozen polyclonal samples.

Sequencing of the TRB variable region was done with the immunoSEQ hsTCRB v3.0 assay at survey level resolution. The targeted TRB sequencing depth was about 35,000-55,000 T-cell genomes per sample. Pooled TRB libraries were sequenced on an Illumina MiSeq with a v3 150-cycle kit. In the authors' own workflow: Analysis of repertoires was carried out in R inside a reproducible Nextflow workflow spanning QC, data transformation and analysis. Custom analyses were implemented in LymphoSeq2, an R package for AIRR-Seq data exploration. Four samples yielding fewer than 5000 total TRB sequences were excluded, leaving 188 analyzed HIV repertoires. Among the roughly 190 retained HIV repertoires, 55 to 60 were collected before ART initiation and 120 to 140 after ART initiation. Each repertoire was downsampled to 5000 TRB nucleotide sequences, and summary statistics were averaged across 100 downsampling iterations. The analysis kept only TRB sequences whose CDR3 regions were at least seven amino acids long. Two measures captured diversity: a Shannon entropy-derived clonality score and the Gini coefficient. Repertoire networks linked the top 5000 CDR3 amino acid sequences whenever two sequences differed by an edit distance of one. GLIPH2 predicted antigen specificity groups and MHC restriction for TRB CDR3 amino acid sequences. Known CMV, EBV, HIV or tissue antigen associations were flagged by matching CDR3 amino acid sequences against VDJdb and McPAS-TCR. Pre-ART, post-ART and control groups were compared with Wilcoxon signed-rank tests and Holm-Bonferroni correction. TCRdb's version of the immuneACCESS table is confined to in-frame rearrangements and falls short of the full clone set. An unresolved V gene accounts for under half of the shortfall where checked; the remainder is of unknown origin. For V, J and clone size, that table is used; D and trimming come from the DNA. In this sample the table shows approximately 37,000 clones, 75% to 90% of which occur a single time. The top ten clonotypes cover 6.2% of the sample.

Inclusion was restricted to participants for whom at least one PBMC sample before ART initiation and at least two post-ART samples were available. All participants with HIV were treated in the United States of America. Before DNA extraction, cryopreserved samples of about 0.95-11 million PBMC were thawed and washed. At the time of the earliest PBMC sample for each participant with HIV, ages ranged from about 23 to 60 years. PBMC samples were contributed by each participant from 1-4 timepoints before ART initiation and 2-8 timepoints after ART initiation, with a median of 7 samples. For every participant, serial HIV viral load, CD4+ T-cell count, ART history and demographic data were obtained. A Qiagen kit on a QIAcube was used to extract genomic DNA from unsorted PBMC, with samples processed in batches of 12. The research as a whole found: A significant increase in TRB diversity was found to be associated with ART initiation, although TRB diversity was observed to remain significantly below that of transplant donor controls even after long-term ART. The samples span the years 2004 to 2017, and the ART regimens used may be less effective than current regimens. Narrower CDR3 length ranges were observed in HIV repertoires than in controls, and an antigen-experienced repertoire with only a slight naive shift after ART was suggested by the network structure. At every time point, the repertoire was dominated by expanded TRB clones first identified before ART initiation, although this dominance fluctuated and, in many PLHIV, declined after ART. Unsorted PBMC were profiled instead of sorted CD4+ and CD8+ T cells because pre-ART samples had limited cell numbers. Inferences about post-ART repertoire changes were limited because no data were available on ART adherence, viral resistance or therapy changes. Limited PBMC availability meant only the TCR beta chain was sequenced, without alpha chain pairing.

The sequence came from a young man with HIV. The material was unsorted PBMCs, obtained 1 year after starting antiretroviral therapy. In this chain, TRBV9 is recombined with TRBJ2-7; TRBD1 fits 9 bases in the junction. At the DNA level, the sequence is TGTGCCAGCAGCGTAGGTGGGGGGACAGGGCAAGAGCAGTACTTC. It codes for CASSVGGGTGQEQYF.